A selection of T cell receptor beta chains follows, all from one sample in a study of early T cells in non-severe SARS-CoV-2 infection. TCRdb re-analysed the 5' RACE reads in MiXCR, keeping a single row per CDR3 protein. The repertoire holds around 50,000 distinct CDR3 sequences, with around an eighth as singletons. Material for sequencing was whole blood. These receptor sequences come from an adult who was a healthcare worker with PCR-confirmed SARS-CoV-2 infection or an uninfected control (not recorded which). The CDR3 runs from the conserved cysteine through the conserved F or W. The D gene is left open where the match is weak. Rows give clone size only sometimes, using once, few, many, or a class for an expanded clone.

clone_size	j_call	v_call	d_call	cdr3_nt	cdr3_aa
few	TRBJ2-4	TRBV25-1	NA	TGTGCCAGCAGTGAATACGGCACAAGCCGTCAGTACTTC	CASSEYGTSRQYF
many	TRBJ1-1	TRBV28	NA	TGTGCCAGCGGGGATGGGCTGAACACTGAAGCTTTCTTT	CASGDGLNTEAFF
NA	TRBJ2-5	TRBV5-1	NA	TGCGCCAGCAGCCCAGGTGTCCAAGAGACCCAGTACTTC	CASSPGVQETQYF
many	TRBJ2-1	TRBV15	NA	TGTGCCACCAGCAGATACAGCGGATACAATGAGCAGTTCTTC	CATSRYSGYNEQFF
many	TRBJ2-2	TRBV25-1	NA	TGTGCCAGCAGTGACAGGAACACCGGGGAGCTGTTTTTT	CASSDRNTGELFF
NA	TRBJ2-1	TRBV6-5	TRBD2	TGTGCCAGCAGCCCCGGGACTAATCCTTACAATGAGCAGTTCTTC	CASSPGTNPYNEQFF
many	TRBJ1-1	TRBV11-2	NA	TGTGCCAGCAGCTTTGGTTGGGGGTCCGCGACTGAAGCTTTCTTT	CASSFGWGSATEAFF
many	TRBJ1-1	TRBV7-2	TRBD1	TGTGCCAGCAGCTTCCCAGGGGGAACCTCCACTGAAGCTTTCTTT	CASSFPGGTSTEAFF
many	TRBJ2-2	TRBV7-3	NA	TGTGCCAGCAGCTTAAGTCTCGCGAACACCGGGGAGCTGTTTTTT	CASSLSLANTGELFF
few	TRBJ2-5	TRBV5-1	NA	TGCGCCAGCAGCTTCCTGGTCGAGCAAGAGACCCAGTACTTC	CASSFLVEQETQYF
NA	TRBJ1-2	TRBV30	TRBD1	TGTGCCTGGAGAGGACAGGGCGCGGCAGGCTATGGCTACACCTTC	CAWRGQGAAGYGYTF
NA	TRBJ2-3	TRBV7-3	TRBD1	TGTGCCAGCAGCTTAAGACAGGGGGAAGGTACGCAGTATTTT	CASSLRQGEGTQYF
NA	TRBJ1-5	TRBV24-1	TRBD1	TGTGCCACCAGCACCTCCGGGACAGGGGAGCATCAGCCCCAGCATTTT	CATSTSGTGEHQPQHF
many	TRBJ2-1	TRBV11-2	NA	TGTGCCAGCAGCAGGGAGTATAGGGGCCCGGATGAGCAGTTCTTC	CASSREYRGPDEQFF
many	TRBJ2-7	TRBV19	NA	TGTGCCAGTAGTTCGGTGGAATCCTACGAGCAGTACTTC	CASSSVESYEQYF
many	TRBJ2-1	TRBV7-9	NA	TGTGCCAGCAGCTTAGCACTTGCGGGGAGCTACAATGAGCAGTTCTTC	CASSLALAGSYNEQFF
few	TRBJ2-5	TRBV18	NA	TGTGCCAGCTCAATGGGCTCGGCAGAAGAGACCCAGTACTTC	CASSMGSAEETQYF
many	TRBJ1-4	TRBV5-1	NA	TGCGCCAGCAGCCTTTCACCCGACAGGACCCCTGAAAAACTGTTTTTT	CASSLSPDRTPEKLFF
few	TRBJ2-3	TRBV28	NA	TGTGCCAGCAGCTCCAGGAGGGATACGCAGTATTTT	CASSSRRDTQYF
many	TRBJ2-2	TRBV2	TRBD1	TGTGCCAGCAGTGACGGGACAGGGCCCACCGGGGAGCTGTTTTTT	CASSDGTGPTGELFF
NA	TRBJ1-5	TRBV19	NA	TGTGCCAGTAGTATCCTGCAAAGACTAAATAGCAATCAGCCCCAGCATTTT	CASSILQRLNSNQPQHF
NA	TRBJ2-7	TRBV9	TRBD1	TGTGCCAGCAGCTCAGGGGGATCTTACTACGAGCAGTACTTC	CASSSGGSYYEQYF
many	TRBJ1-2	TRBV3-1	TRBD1	TGTGCCAGCAGCCAAGATGAGGGGGCGGGCACCTCCTATGGCTACACCTTC	CASSQDEGAGTSYGYTF
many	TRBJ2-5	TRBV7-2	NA	TGTGCCAGCAGCCTCCGAGGGTTCCAAGAGACCCAGTACTTC	CASSLRGFQETQYF
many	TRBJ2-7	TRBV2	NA	TGTGCCAGCAGTGAACAAAGGCCTTGGCAGTACTTC	CASSEQRPWQYF
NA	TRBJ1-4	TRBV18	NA	TGTGCCAGCTCACCAAATAAGGGGGGAGTTGAAAAACTGTTTTTT	CASSPNKGGVEKLFF
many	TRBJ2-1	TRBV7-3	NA	TGTGCCAGCAGCTCTCCGGGACTCTCCCCATACAATGAGCAGTTCTTC	CASSSPGLSPYNEQFF
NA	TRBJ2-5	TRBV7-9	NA	TGTGCCAGCAGACGGGGCCAAGAGACCCAGTACTTC	CASRRGQETQYF
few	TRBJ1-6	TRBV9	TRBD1	TGTGCCAGCAGCGTGACAGGGGGCAACTCACCCCTCCACTTT	CASSVTGGNSPLHF
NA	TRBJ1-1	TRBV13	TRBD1	TGTGCCAGCAGCGGGATGACAGGGCACACTGAAGCTTTCTTT	CASSGMTGHTEAFF
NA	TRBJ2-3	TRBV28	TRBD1	TGTGCCAGCAGCCCTGCCCCGGGACAGGGCACAGATACGCAGTATTTT	CASSPAPGQGTDTQYF
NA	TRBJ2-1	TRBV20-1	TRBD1	TGCAGTGCTAGTGAGGGACAGTACAATGAGCAGTTCTTC	CSASEGQYNEQFF
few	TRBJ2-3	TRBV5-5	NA	TGTGCCAGCAGCCGGCGGCGGATCGCGGCGGGCACAGATACGCAGTATTTT	CASSRRRIAAGTDTQYF
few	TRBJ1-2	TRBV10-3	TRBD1	TGTGCCATCAGTGAAAGGGACAGCCGAAGTGGCTACACCTTC	CAISERDSRSGYTF
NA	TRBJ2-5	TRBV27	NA	TGTGCCAGCAGTTTACAGGGGACATCTTGGTACCAAGAGACCCAGTACTTC	CASSLQGTSWYQETQYF
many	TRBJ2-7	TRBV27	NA	TGTGCCAGCAGTTCCCGGACAAGGATCCACGAGCAGTACTTC	CASSSRTRIHEQYF
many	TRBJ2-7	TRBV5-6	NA	TGTGCCAGCAGCTCCGACAGGTTACCCTACGAGCAGTACTTC	CASSSDRLPYEQYF
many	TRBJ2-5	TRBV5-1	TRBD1	TGCGCCAGCAGCGACGGGACAGCCGAAGAGACCCAGTACTTC	CASSDGTAEETQYF
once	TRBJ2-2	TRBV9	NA	TGTGCCAGCAGCGTAGGTCCGAACACCGGGGAGCTGTTTTTT	CASSVGPNTGELFF
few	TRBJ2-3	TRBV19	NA	TGTGCCAGTAGTTCCACTGTGGCTTCCGGCGAAGATACGCAGTATTTT	CASSSTVASGEDTQYF
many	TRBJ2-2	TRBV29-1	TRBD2	TGCAGCGGAGGGGGACTAGCGGGACCATACACCGGGGAGCTGTTTTTT	CSGGGLAGPYTGELFF
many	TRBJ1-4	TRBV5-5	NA	TGTGCCAGCAGCCGTATCCTATTAGGCGGGGCAACTAATGAAAAACTGTTTTTT	CASSRILLGGATNEKLFF
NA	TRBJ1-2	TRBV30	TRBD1	TGTGCCTGGAGTACAGGGGCGGCGGACGGCTACACCTTC	CAWSTGAADGYTF
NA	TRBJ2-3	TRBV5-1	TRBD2	TGCGCCAGCAGTCCGGGGGGACTACCAGATACGCAGTATTTT	CASSPGGLPDTQYF
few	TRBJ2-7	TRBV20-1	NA	TGCAGTGCTCCGGGGAGGAGGGAGGCCTACGAGCAGTACTTC	CSAPGRREAYEQYF
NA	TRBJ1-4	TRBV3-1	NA	TGTGCCAGCAGCCCTATACAGGGCGCTAATGAAAAACTGTTTTTT	CASSPIQGANEKLFF
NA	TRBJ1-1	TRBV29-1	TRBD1	TGCAGCGTGATCCGGGACAGGGGCGTAATGACTGAAGCTTTCTTT	CSVIRDRGVMTEAFF
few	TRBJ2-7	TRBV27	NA	TGTGCCAGTCGAGGGGGGCAAAGCTCCTACGAGCAGTACTTC	CASRGGQSSYEQYF
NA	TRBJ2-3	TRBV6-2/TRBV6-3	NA	TGTGCCAGCAGCTCCGGGGGCGGGAGAAGGGGATATACGCAGTATTTT	CASSSGGGRRGYTQYF
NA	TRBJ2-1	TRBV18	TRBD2	TGTGCCAGCTCACCCATAGCGGGAGGGGTCTACAATGAGCAGTTCTTC	CASSPIAGGVYNEQFF
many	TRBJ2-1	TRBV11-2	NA	TGTGCCAGCAGCACCCCCAGGGCGTCCACCTACAATGAGCAGTTCTTC	CASSTPRASTYNEQFF
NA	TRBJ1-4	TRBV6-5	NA	TGTGCCAGCAGTTTAGGGGGAACAGCTGAAAAACTGTTTTTT	CASSLGGTAEKLFF